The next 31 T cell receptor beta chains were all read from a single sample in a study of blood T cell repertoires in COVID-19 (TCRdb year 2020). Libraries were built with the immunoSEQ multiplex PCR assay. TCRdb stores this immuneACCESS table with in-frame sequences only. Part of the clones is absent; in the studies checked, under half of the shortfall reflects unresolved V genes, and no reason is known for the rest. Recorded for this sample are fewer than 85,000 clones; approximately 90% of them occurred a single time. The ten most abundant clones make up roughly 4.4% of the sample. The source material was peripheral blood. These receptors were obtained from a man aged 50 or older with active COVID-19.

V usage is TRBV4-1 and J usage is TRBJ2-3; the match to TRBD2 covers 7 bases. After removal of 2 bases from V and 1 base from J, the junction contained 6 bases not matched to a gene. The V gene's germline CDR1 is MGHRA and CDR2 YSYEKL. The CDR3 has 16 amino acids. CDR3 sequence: CASSQLPSGGTDTQYF. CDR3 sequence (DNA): TGCGCCAGCAGCCAATTGCCTAGCGGCGGCACAGATACGCAGTATTTT.

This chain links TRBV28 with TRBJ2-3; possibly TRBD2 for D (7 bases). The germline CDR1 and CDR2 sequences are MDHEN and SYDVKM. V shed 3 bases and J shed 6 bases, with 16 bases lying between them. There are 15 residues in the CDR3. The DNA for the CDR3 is TGTGCCAGCAGTTTTCTGCGGGGGCACCCCGATACGCAGTATTTT. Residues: CASSFLRGHPDTQYF. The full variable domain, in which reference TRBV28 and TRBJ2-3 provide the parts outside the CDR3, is DVKVTQSSRYLVKRTGEKVFLECVQDMDHENMFWYRQDPGLGLRLIYFSYDVKMKEKGDIPEGYSVSREKKERFSLILESASTNQTSMYLCASSFLRGHPDTQYFGPGTRLTVL.

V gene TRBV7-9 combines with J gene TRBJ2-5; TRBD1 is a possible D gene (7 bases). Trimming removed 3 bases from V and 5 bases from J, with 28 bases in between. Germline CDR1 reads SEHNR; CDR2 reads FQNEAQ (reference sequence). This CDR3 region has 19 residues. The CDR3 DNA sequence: TGTGCCAGCAGCTTGAGGAAGACCGGGACAGCCGGGAGCAAGGAGACCCAGTACTTC. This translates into CASSLRKTGTAGSKETQYF.

The CDR3 region is CASRDTGLRQPQHF. The CDR3 DNA sequence: TGTGCCAGCAGAGATACAGGGTTACGGCAGCCCCAGCATTTT. The chain uses TRBV6-6 and TRBJ1-5; the D gene is possibly TRBD1 (6 bases). This CDR3 is 14 amino acids long. From germline, CDR1 is MNHNY and CDR2 SVGAGI (reference sequence). V was clipped by 6 bases and J by 7 bases, with 16 bases between them.

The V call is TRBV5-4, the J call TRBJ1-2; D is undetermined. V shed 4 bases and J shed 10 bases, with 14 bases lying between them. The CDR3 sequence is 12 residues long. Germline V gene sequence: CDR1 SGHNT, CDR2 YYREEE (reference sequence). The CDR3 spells CASSQTGLNYTF. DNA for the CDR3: TGTGCCAGCAGCCAAACGGGGTTAAACTACACCTTC.

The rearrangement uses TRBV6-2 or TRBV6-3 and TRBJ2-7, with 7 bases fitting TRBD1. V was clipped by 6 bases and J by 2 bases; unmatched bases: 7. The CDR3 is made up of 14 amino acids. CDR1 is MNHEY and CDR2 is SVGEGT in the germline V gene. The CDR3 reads CASSDPQGAYEQYF. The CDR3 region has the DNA TGTGCCAGCAGCGATCCTCAGGGGGCCTACGAGCAGTACTTC.

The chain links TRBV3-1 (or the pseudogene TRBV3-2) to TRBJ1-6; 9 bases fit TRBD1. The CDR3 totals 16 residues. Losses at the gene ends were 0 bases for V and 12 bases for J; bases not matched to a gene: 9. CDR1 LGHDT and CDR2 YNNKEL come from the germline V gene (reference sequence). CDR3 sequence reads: CASSQENGQGSKPLHF. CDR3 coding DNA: TGTGCCAGCAGCCAAGAAAATGGACAGGGGAGTAAACCCCTCCACTTT.

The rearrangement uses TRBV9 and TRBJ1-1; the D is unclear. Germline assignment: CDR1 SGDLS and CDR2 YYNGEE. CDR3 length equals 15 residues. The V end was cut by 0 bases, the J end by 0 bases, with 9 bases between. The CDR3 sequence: CASSVGGALNTEAFF. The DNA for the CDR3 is TGTGCCAGCAGCGTAGGCGGCGCGTTGAACACTGAAGCTTTCTTT.

The CDR3 DNA sequence: TGTGCTAGTGGTTTGATTCCGACAGGGGGTTTCGCTCAGCCCCAGCATTTT. This sequence encodes CASGLIPTGGFAQPQHF. The chain recombines TRBV12-5 with TRBJ1-5, with 9 positions matching TRBD1. The CDR3 spans 17 residues. The V gene's germline CDR1 is LGHNT and CDR2 FRNRAP. Trimming removed 2 bases from V and 6 bases from J; junction bases left unmatched: 11.

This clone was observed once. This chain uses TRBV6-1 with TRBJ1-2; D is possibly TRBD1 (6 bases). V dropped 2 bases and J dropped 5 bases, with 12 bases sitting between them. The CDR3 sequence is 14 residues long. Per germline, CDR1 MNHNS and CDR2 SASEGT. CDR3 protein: CASSERGTRYGYTF. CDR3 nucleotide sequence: TGTGCCAGCAGTGAACGTGGGACACGTTATGGCTACACCTTC.

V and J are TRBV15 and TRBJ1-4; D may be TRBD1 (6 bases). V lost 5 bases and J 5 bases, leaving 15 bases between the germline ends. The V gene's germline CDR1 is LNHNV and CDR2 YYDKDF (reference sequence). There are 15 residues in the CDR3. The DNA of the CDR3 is TGTGCCACCAGCGGCAGACAGGACTCGAATGAAAAACTGTTTTTT. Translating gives CATSGRQDSNEKLFF.

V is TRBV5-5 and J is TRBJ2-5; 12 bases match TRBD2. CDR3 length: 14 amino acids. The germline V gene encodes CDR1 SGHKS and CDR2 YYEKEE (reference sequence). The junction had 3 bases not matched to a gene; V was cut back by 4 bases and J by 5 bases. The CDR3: CASSTGTSGETQYF. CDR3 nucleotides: TGTGCCAGCAGCACCGGGACTAGCGGGGAGACCCAGTACTTC. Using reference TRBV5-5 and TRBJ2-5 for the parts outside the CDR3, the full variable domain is DAGVTQSPTHLIKTRGQQVTLRCSPISGHKSVSWYQQVLGQGPQFIFQYYEKEERGRGNFPDRFSARQFPNYSSELNVNALLLGDSALYLCASSTGTSGETQYFGPGTRLLVL.

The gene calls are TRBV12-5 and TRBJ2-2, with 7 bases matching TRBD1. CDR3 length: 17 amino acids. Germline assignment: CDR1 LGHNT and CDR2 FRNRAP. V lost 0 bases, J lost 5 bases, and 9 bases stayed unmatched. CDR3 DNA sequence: TGTGCTAGTGGTTTGGTACTCGGACAGGCTAAGACCGGGGAGCTGTTTTTT. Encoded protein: CASGLVLGQAKTGELFF. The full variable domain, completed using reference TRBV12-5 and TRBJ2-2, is DARVTQTPRHKVTEMGQEVTMRCQPILGHNTVFWYRQTMMQGLELLAYFRNRAPLDDSGMPKDRFSAEMPDATLATLKIQPSEPRDSAVYFCASGLVLGQAKTGELFFGEGSRLTVL.

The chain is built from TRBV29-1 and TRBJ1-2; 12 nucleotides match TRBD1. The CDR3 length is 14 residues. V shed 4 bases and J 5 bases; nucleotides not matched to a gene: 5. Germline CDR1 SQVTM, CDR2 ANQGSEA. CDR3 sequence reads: CSVVPGQGAYGYTF. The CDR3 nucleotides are TGCAGCGTTGTACCGGGACAGGGGGCTTATGGCTACACCTTC.

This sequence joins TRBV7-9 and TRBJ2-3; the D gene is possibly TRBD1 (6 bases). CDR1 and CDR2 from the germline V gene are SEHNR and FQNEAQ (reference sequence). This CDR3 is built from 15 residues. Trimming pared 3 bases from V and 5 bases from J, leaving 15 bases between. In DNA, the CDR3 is TGTGCCAGCAGCTTTACAGGGCCCACACAAGATACGCAGTATTTT. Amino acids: CASSFTGPTQDTQYF.

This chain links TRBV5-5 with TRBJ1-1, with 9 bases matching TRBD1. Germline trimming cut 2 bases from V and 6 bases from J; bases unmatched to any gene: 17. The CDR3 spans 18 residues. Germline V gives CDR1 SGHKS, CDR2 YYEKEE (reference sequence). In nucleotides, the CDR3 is TGTGCCAGCAGCTTTAAGAACAGGGGGCCCGGAGTAGTCTCTGAAGCTTTCTTT. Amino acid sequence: CASSFKNRGPGVVSEAFF. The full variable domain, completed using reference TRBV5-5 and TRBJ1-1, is DAGVTQSPTHLIKTRGQQVTLRCSPISGHKSVSWYQQVLGQGPQFIFQYYEKEERGRGNFPDRFSARQFPNYSSELNVNALLLGDSALYLCASSFKNRGPGVVSEAFFGQGTRLTVV.

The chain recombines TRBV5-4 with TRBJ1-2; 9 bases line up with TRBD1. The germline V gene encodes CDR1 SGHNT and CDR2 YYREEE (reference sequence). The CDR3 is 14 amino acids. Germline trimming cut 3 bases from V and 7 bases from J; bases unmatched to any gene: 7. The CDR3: CASSSDRGVGGYTF. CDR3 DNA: TGTGCCAGCAGCTCGGACAGGGGAGTAGGTGGCTACACCTTC. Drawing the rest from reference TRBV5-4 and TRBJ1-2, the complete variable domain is ETGVTQSPTHLIKTRGQQVTLRCSSQSGHNTVSWYQQALGQGPQFIFQYYREEENGRGNFPPRFSGLQFPNYSSELNVNALELDDSALYLCASSSDRGVGGYTFGSGTRLTVV.

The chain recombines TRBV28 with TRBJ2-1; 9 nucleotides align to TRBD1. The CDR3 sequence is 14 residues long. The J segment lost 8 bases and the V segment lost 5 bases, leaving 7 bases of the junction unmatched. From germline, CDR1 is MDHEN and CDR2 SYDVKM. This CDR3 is CASSGTGFDDEQFF. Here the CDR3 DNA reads TGTGCCAGCAGTGGGACAGGGTTCGATGATGAGCAGTTCTTC.

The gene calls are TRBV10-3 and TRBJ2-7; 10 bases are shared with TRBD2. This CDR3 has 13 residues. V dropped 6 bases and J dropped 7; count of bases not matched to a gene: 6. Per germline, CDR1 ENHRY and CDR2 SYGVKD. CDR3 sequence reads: CAISPGLAVEQYF. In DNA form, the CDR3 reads TGTGCCATCAGCCCTGGACTAGCGGTGGAGCAGTACTTC.

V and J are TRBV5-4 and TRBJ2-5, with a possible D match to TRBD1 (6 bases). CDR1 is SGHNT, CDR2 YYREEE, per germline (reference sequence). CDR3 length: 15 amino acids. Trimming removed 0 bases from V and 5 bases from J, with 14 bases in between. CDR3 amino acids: CASSLASGVFETQYF. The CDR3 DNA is TGTGCCAGCAGCTTGGCTTCAGGGGTTTTTGAGACCCAGTACTTC.

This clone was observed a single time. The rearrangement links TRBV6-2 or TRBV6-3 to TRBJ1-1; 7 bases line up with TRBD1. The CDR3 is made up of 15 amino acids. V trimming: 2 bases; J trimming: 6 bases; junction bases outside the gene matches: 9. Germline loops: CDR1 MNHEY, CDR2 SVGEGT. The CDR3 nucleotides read TGTGCCAGCAGTTACGACAGGGCCCGAGGCGCTGAAGCTTTCTTT. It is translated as CASSYDRARGAEAFF.

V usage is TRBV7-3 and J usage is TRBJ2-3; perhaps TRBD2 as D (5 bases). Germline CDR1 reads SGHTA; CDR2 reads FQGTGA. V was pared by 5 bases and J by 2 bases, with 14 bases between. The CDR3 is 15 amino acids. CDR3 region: CASSPAGGPTDTQYF. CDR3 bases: TGTGCCAGCAGCCCGGCGGGCGGGCCCACAGATACGCAGTATTTT.

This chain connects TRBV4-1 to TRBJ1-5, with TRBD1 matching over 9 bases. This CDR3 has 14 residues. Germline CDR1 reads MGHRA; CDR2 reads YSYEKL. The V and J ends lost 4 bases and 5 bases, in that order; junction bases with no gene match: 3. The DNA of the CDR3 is TGCGCCAGCAGCCTTCGGACAGGGGATCAGCCCCAGCATTTT. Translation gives CASSLRTGDQPQHF.

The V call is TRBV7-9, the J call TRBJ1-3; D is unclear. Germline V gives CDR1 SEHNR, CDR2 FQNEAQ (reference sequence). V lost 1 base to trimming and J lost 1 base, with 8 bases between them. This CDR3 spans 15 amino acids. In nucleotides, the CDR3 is TGTGCCAGCAGCTTAGGAAGGACTTCTGGAAACACCATATATTTT. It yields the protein CASSLGRTSGNTIYF.

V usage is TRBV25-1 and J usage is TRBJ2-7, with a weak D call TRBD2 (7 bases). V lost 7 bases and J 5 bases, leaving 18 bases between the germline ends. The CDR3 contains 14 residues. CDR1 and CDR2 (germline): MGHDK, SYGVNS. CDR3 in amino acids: CASTPGHGGDEQYF. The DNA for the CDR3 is TGTGCCAGCACTCCGGGACATGGGGGGGACGAGCAGTACTTC.

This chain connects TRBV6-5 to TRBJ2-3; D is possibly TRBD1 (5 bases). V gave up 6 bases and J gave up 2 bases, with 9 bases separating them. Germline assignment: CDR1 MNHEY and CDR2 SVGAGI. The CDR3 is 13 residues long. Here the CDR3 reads CASSTGNTDTQYF. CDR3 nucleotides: TGTGCCAGCAGCACAGGTAACACAGATACGCAGTATTTT.

DNA for the CDR3: TGTGCCAGTAGTGTCGGGGGGTTGGTAAATTCACCCCTCCACTTT. Its translation is CASSVGGLVNSPLHF. The chain couples TRBV19 to TRBJ1-6; weak D call: TRBD1 (5 bases). Germline V gene sequence: CDR1 LNHDA, CDR2 SQIVND (reference sequence). The CDR3 totals 15 residues. Deletions cut 5 bases from V and 7 bases from J, with 15 bases between. Looking up the rest from reference TRBV19 and TRBJ1-6 gives the full variable domain: DGGITQSPKYLFRKEGQNVTLSCEQNLNHDAMYWYRQDPGQGLRLIYYSQIVNDFQKGDIAEGYSVSREKKESFPLTVTSAQKNPTAFYLCASSVGGLVNSPLHFGNGTRLTVT.

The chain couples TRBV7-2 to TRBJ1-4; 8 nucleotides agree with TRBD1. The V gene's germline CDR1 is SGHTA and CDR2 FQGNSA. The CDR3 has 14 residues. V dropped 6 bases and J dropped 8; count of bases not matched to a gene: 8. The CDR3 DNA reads TGTGCCAGCAGGGACAGGGCGGGATCCGAAAAACTGTTTTTT. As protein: CASRDRAGSEKLFF.

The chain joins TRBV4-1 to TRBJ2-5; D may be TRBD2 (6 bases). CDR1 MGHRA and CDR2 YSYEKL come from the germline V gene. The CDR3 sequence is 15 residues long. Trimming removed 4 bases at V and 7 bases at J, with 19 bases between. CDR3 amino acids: CASSPGRGWDGTQYF. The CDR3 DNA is TGCGCCAGCAGCCCCGGCCGGGGGTGGGATGGGACCCAGTACTTC.

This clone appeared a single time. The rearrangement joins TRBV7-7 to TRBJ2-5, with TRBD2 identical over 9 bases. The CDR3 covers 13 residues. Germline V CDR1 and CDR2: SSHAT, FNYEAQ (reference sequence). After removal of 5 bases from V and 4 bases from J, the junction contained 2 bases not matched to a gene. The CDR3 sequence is CASSRSGRETQYF. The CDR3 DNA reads TGTGCCAGCAGCCGTAGCGGGAGAGAGACCCAGTACTTC.

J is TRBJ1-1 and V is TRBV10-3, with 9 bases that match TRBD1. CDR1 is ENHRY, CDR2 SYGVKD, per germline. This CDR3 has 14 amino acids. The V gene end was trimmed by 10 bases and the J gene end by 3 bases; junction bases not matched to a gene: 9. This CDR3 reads CATGQGRVDTEAFF. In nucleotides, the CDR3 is TGTGCCACTGGACAGGGGAGGGTCGACACTGAAGCTTTCTTT.